Listed below are T cell receptor beta chains from one sample, sequenced in a study of blood T cell repertoires in COVID-19. Sequencing was performed with immunoSEQ multiplex PCR; in TCRdb, only in-frame clones are kept and a portion is missing. The sample shows roughly 300,000 clones, around 90% of them seen only once. The specimen was PBMCs or T cells enriched from blood (not recorded which). These receptors were collected from a woman aged 25-40 years who had recovered from COVID-19. Both conserved end residues are part of each CDR3.

V | CDR3
TRBV7-2 | CASSLKADNQPQHF
TRBV4-1 | CASSQVNLGSTEAFF
TRBV29-1 | CSDLGQGANGYTF
TRBV9 | CASSVGVKGEKLFF
TRBV11-2 | CASSSTGSGGTDTQYF
TRBV7-2 | CATLERDLNTGELFF
TRBV24-1 | CATSSNRGTDTQYF
TRBV6-4 | CASRKHENTEAFF
TRBV3-1/TRBV3-2 | CASSQGPRVDIQYF
TRBV24-1 | CATSDNRDQETQYF
TRBV7-9 | CASSLDREEGEQFF
TRBV28 | CASSLSLGELFF
TRBV30 | CAWSAQAIRTYGYTF
TRBV6-1 | CASSEAARVNYGYTF
TRBV13 | CASSVERGAYNEQFF
TRBV29-1 | CSVEDRNYGYTF
TRBV19 | CASSIMGHSNEKLFF
TRBV4-3 | CASSLISGGSGELFF
TRBV2 | CASSALGQGTEAFF
TRBV19 | CASSLGGRSNYGYTF
TRBV11-2 | CASSSQGLQNTEAFF
TRBV11-2 | CASSFGQAGRSPLHF
TRBV6-5 | CASSYDAVTEWRF
TRBV5-4 | CASSPVPEETQYF
TRBV2 | CASSETEVEAGSPLHF
TRBV13 | CASSWTGREAGEGEKLFF
TRBV11-2 | CASSQPQGLGGYTF
TRBV27 | CASSPMAGRDYGYTF
TRBV7-9 | CASSPHNQDGYTF
TRBV19 | CASRSGGANTGELFF
TRBV5-1 | CASSADRGVGSPLHF
TRBV6-5 | CASSPRHATEAFF
TRBV14 | CASSQSFQRQDWYGNTIYF
TRBV7-9 | CASIRRGDRRDTQYF
TRBV10-3 | CAISEGGEKLFF
TRBV6-1 | CASSEYQGDTEAFF